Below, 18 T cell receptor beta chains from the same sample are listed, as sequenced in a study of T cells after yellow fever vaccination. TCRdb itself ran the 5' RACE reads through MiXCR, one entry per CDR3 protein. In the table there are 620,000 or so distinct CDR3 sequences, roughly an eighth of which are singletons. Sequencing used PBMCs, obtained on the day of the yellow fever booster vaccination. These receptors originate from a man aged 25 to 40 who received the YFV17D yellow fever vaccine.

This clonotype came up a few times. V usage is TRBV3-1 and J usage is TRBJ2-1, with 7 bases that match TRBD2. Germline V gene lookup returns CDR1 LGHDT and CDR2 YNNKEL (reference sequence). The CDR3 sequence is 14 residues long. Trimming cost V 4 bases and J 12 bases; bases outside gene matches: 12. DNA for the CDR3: TGTGCCAGCAGCCCCACACAGACTAGCACGGGGCAGTTCTTC. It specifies CASSPTQTSTGQFF.

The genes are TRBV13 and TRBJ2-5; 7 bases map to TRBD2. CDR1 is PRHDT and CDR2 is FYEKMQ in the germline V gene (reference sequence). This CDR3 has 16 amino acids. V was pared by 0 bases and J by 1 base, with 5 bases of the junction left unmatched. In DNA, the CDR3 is TGTGCCAGCAGCTTAGGGCCTAGCGGAACCCAAGAGACCCAGTACTTC. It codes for CASSLGPSGTQETQYF.

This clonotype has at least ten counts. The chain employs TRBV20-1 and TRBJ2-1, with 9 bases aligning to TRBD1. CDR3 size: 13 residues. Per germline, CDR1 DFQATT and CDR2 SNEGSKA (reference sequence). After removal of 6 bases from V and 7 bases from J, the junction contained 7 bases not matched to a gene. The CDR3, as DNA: TGCAGTGCAGGGGACAGGGCCCTAAATGAGCAGTTCTTC. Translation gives CSAGDRALNEQFF.

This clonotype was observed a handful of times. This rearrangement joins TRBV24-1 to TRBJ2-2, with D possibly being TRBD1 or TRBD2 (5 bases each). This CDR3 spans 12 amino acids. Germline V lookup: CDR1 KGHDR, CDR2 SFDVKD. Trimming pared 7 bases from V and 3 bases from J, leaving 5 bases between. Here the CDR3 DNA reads TGTGCCACCAGGGGGGACACCGGGGAGCTGTTTTTT. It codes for CATRGDTGELFF.

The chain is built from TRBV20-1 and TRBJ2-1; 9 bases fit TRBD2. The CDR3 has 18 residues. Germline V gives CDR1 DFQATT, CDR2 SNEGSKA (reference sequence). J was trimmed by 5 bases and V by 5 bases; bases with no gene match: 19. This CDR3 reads CSAYGPELAGKADNEQFF. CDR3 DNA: TGCAGTGCTTACGGACCGGAACTAGCGGGTAAGGCGGACAATGAGCAGTTCTTC.

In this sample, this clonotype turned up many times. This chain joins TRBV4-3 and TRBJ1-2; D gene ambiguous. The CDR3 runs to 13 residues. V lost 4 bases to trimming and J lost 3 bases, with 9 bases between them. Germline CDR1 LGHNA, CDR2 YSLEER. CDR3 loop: CASSLYVDYGYTF. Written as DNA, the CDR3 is TGCGCCAGCAGCCTGTACGTAGACTATGGCTACACCTTC.

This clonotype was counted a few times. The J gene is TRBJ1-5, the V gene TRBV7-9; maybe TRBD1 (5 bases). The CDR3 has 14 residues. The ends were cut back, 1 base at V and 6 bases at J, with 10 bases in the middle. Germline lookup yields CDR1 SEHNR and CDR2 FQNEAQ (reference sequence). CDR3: CASSLVGDSQPQHF. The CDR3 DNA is TGTGCCAGCAGCTTAGTGGGGGATAGTCAGCCCCAGCATTTT.

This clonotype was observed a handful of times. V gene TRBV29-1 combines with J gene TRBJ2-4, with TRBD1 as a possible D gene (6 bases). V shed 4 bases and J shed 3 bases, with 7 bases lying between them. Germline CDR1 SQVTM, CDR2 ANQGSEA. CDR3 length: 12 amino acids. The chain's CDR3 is CSVAGDKNIQYF. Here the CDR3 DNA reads TGCAGCGTTGCAGGGGACAAAAACATTCAGTACTTC.

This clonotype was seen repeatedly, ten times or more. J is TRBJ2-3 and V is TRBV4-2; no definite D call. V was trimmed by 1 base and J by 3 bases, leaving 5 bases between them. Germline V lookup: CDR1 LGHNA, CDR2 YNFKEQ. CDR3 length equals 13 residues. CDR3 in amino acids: CASSQGETDTQYF. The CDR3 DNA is TGTGCCAGCAGCCAAGGTGAGACAGATACGCAGTATTTT.

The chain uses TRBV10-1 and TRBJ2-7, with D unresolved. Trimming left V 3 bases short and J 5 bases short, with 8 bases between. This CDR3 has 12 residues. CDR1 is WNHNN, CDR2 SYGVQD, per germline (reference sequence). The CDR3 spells CASSDGVHEQYF. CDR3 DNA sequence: TGCGCCAGCAGTGACGGAGTCCACGAGCAGTACTTC.

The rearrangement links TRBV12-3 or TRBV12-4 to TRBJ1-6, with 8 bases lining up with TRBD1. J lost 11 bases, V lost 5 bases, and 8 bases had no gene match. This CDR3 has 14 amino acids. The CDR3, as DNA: TGTGCCAGCAGTAATTACAGGGGGAGTGCACCCCTCCACTTT. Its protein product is CASSNYRGSAPLHF.

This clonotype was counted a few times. The CDR3 DNA reads TGTGCCAGCAGCGCCACAATTCGTACTTCTTTCTTCGAGCAGTACTTC. It yields the protein CASSATIRTSFFEQYF. V usage is TRBV7-2 and J usage is TRBJ2-7; D unresolved. CDR1 and CDR2 from the germline V gene are SGHTA and FQGNSA. The CDR3 is made up of 16 amino acids. Trimming stripped 5 bases from V and 6 bases from J, with 23 bases between.

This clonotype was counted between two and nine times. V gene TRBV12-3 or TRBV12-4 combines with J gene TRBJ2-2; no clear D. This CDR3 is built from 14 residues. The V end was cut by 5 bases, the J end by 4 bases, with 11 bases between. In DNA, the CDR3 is TGTGCCAGCAGTCCCCGTCGGAGCACCGGGGAGCTGTTTTTT. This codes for CASSPRRSTGELFF.

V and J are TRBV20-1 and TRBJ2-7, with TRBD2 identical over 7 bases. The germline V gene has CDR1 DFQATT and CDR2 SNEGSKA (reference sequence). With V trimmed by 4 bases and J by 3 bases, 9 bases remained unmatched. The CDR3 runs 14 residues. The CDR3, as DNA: TGCAGTGCTACCTCCGGGACTACGATCTACGAGCAGTACTTC. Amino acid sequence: CSATSGTTIYEQYF.

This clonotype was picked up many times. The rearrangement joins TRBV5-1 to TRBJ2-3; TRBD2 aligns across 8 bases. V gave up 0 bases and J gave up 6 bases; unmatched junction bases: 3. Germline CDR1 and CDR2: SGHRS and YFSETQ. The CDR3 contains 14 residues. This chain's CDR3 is CASSLDLAGDTQYF. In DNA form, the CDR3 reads TGCGCCAGCAGCTTGGATCTAGCGGGCGATACGCAGTATTTT.

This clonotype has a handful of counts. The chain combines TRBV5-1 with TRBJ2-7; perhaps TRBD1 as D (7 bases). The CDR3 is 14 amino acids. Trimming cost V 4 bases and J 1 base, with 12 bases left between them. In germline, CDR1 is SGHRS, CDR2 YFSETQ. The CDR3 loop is CASSAGQTSYEQYF. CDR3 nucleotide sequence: TGCGCCAGCAGCGCGGGACAGACGTCCTACGAGCAGTACTTC.

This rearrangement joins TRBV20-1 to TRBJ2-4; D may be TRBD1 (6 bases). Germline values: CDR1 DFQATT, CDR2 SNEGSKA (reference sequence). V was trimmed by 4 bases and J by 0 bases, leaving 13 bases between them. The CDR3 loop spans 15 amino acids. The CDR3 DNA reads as TGCAGTGCTACAACAGGGACACTAGCCAAAAACATTCAGTACTTC. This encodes CSATTGTLAKNIQYF.

CDR3 amino acids: CASSQQLAGETQYF. CDR3 nucleotide sequence: TGTGCCAGCAGCCAACAGCTAGCGGGAGAGACCCAGTACTTC. The chain uses TRBV14 and TRBJ2-5; 8 positions match TRBD2. The germline CDR1 and CDR2 sequences are SGHDN and FVKESK. With V trimmed by 2 bases and J by 4 bases, 3 bases remained unmatched. The CDR3 is made up of 14 amino acids.